This passage covers 26 T cell receptor beta chains from one sample sequenced in a study of CD8 T cells in ankylosing spondylitis (dated by TCRdb to about 2017). To prepare the library, 5' RACE was applied. Sequencing instrument: Illumina HiSeq 2500. TCRdb redid the processing of the public reads, applying fastp at Q25 and MiXCR, and retained in-frame beta chains. Every CDR3 protein is listed once, alongside the most common genes and DNA of its rows. The sample records about 8,600 distinct CDR3 sequences, 3% to 5% of which are singletons. Of the sample, more than 9% is held by the ten largest clones. The sequencing input was blood, either unsorted or a sorted T cell fraction (not recorded which). These receptors were collected from a female donor with ankylosing spondylitis or in good health (not recorded which).

This clonotype appeared many times. The J gene is TRBJ2-2, the V gene TRBV9; 9 nucleotides align to TRBD1. Germline CDR1 SGDLS, CDR2 YYNGEE. The CDR3 is 16 amino acids. J gave up 6 bases and V 4 bases, and 10 bases lay outside the gene matches. CDR3: CASSTNRDRDSGELFF. The CDR3 DNA follows: TGTGCCAGCAGCACAAACCGGGACAGGGATTCCGGGGAGCTGTTTTTT.

This clonotype is judged medium-sized. CDR3 amino acids: CASSVGGGGYTF. The DNA for the CDR3 is TGTGCCAGCAGCGTAGGAGGGGGTGGCTACACCTTC. The chain combines TRBV9 with TRBJ1-2; TRBD1 is a possible D gene (6 bases). V was clipped by 0 bases and J by 7 bases, with 7 bases between them. The CDR3 loop spans 12 amino acids. CDR1 is SGDLS and CDR2 is YYNGEE in the germline V gene.

This clonotype has ten or more counts. The V gene is TRBV9, the J gene TRBJ1-2, with no clear D. The germline V and J ends were trimmed by 3 bases and 6 bases, with 3 bases remaining between them. The length of the CDR3 is 10 residues. Germline values: CDR1 SGDLS, CDR2 YYNGEE. The CDR3 DNA is TGTGCCAGCAGCGGACATGGCTACACCTTC. Amino acids: CASSGHGYTF.

This clonotype was counted only a few times. This sequence joins TRBV9 and TRBJ2-7; D tentatively reads TRBD1 or TRBD2 (5 bases each). The germline V gene has CDR1 SGDLS and CDR2 YYNGEE. The V end was cut by 0 bases, the J end by 5 bases, with 12 bases between. The CDR3 spans 14 residues. CDR3: CASSVDGDGNEQYF. CDR3 DNA sequence: TGTGCCAGCAGCGTAGATGGGGACGGGAACGAGCAGTACTTC. Based on the CDR3 plus reference TRBV9 and TRBJ2-7, the full variable domain is DSGVTQTPKHLITATGQRVTLRCSPRSGDLSVYWYQQSLDQGLQFLIQYYNGEERAKGNILERFSAQQFPDLHSELNLSSLELGDSALYFCASSVDGDGNEQYFGPGTRLTVT.

This clonotype was detected only a few times. The V call is TRBV9, the J call TRBJ2-7; D remains unclear. Germline CDR1 SGDLS, CDR2 YYNGEE. This CDR3 is built from 15 residues. Trimming cost V 4 bases and J 2 bases, with 16 bases left between them. CDR3 loop: CASSPPGGFAYEQYF. The CDR3, as DNA: TGTGCCAGCAGCCCCCCTGGCGGATTCGCCTACGAGCAGTACTTC.

At least ten counts were recorded for this clonotype. The chain is built from TRBV10-3 and TRBJ2-7; D is undetermined. This CDR3 spans 10 amino acids. The germline V gene encodes CDR1 ENHRY and CDR2 SYGVKD. V was trimmed by 10 bases and J by 5 bases, leaving 9 bases between them. CDR3 sequence (DNA): TGTGCCAACCTGGGGAACGAGCAGTACTTC. Protein sequence: CANLGNEQYF.

This clonotype has a count of ten or more. For the CDR3, the DNA is TGTGCCAGCAGCCCTACCGTCAGTTCGATCACTGAAGCTTTCTTT. Encoded protein: CASSPTVSSITEAFF. The chain uses TRBV9 and TRBJ1-1; D remains unclear. Germline CDR1 and CDR2: SGDLS and YYNGEE. The CDR3 sequence is 15 residues long. Between the trimmed V and J ends, which lost 4 bases and 4 bases, there was a span of 17 bases.

This clonotype rates as medium-sized (0.01 to 0.1%). V and J are TRBV9 and TRBJ1-2; 7 nucleotides agree with TRBD1. Losses at the gene ends were 4 bases for V and 2 bases for J; bases not matched to a gene: 8. This CDR3 has 15 amino acids. Germline V lookup: CDR1 SGDLS, CDR2 YYNGEE. The CDR3 DNA reads as TGTGCCAGCAGCCCCCAGGGGGGACGGAACTATGGCTACACCTTC. It translates to CASSPQGGRNYGYTF.

The chain uses TRBV9 and TRBJ2-3; 7 bases map to TRBD1. J gave up 0 bases and V 4 bases, and 8 bases lay outside the gene matches. In germline, CDR1 is SGDLS, CDR2 YYNGEE. The CDR3 has 16 residues. The chain's CDR3 is CASSTRQGSSTDTQYF. CDR3 nucleotides: TGTGCCAGCAGCACCCGACAGGGTTCTAGCACAGATACGCAGTATTTT.

This clonotype showed up many times. This chain uses TRBV9 with TRBJ2-7; 8 bases are a match to TRBD1. The V segment lost 2 bases and the J segment 1 base; nucleotides outside the gene matches: 5. This CDR3 has 15 residues. Germline CDR1 SGDLS, CDR2 YYNGEE. The chain's CDR3 is CASSVTGGQSYEQYF. The CDR3 coding sequence is TGTGCCAGCAGCGTTACAGGGGGGCAGTCCTACGAGCAGTACTTC.

In this sample, this clonotype turned up many times. The gene calls are TRBV9 and TRBJ2-2; perhaps TRBD2 as D (6 bases). Germline V lookup: CDR1 SGDLS, CDR2 YYNGEE. The V end was cut by 0 bases, the J end by 2 bases, with 8 bases between. The CDR3 has 15 amino acids. CDR3 loop: CASSVGTTNTGELFF. For the CDR3, the DNA is TGTGCCAGCAGCGTAGGGACTACCAACACCGGGGAGCTGTTTTTT.

In its sample, this clonotype ranks as medium-sized (0.01 to 0.1%). The CDR3 sequence is CASSVELTNSYNEQFF. CDR3 DNA sequence: TGTGCCAGCAGCGTAGAGCTAACCAACTCCTACAATGAGCAGTTCTTC. This chain connects TRBV9 to TRBJ2-1, with D unclear. V was trimmed by 0 bases and J by 0 bases, leaving 10 bases between them. This CDR3 region has 16 residues. CDR1 SGDLS and CDR2 YYNGEE come from the germline V gene.

This clonotype was recorded at least ten times. The rearrangement joins TRBV9 to TRBJ2-3, with D possibly TRBD2 on 6 matching bases. Trimming left V 4 bases short and J 6 bases short, with 18 bases between. Germline loops: CDR1 SGDLS, CDR2 YYNGEE. The CDR3 length is 15 residues. CDR3 loop: CASSPKGGVPDTQYF. The CDR3 coding sequence is TGTGCCAGCAGCCCCAAAGGAGGGGTACCCGATACGCAGTATTTT.

This clonotype was seen repeatedly, ten times or more. The chain recombines TRBV9 with TRBJ2-3; the match to TRBD2 covers 13 bases. V lost 3 bases, J lost 3 bases, and 7 bases stayed unmatched. Germline assignment: CDR1 SGDLS and CDR2 YYNGEE. There are 17 residues in the CDR3. As DNA, the CDR3 is TGTGCCAGCAGCGGAAAACTAGCGGGGGGGCCGACAGATACGCAGTATTTT. Protein product: CASSGKLAGGPTDTQYF.

This clonotype is termed large. The V call is TRBV9, the J call TRBJ2-5; D not certain. V was pared by 2 bases and J by 5 bases, with 10 bases between. Germline-derived CDR1 and CDR2 are SGDLS and YYNGEE. This CDR3 spans 13 amino acids. The CDR3 sequence is CASSVATRETQYF. DNA of the CDR3: TGTGCCAGCAGCGTCGCCACTCGGGAGACCCAGTACTTC.

By sample fraction, this clonotype is medium-sized. The chain joins TRBV9 to TRBJ2-7; D possibly matches TRBD1 or TRBD2 (5 bases each). The germline V and J ends were trimmed by 4 bases and 2 bases, with 16 bases remaining between them. CDR1 is SGDLS, CDR2 YYNGEE, per germline. The CDR3 covers 15 residues. CDR3 in amino acids: CASSTHDRGPYEQYF. CDR3 sequence (DNA): TGTGCCAGCAGCACCCACGACAGAGGGCCCTACGAGCAGTACTTC.

The table lists this clonotype with many counts. The rearrangement uses TRBV9 and TRBJ1-5; the D is unclear. V lost 0 bases, J lost 3 bases, and 10 bases lay in between. The CDR3 consists of 15 residues. From germline, CDR1 is SGDLS and CDR2 YYNGEE. CDR3 residues: CASSVGGRTNQPQHF. In nucleotides, the CDR3 is TGTGCCAGCAGCGTAGGAGGGAGGACCAATCAGCCCCAGCATTTT.

In its sample, this clonotype is medium-sized. This chain connects TRBV9 to TRBJ1-1; the D is unclear. Trimming took 3 bases from V and 0 from J, leaving 12 bases between them. The length of the CDR3 is 15 residues. Germline V gives CDR1 SGDLS, CDR2 YYNGEE. CDR3 DNA: TGTGCCAGCAGCGGTTACACGGGCATGAACACTGAAGCTTTCTTT. Encoded protein: CASSGYTGMNTEAFF.

CDR3 nucleotide sequence: TGTGCCAGCAGCTTCCCGATTGAGAGCTCCTACAATGAGCAGTTCTTC. Translating it yields CASSFPIESSYNEQFF. The chain is built from TRBV9 and TRBJ2-1; D remains unclear. Trimming took off 4 bases at V and 0 bases at J, with 14 bases between the two ends. Looked up from germline, CDR1 is SGDLS and CDR2 is YYNGEE. This CDR3 has 16 residues.

Judged by abundance, this clonotype is medium-sized. CDR3 nucleotides: TGTGCCAGCAGCGCCCCCGAAAAAACGCCGCCGTACCAAGAGACCCAGTACTTC. This sequence encodes CASSAPEKTPPYQETQYF. The V gene is TRBV9, the J gene TRBJ2-5; D remains ambiguous. The CDR3 totals 18 residues. The germline V gene has CDR1 SGDLS and CDR2 YYNGEE. Trimming left V 3 bases short and J 0 bases short, with 21 bases between.

This clonotype was seen ten or more times. The rearrangement links TRBV9 to TRBJ1-5; D is ambiguous. The V gene's germline CDR1 is SGDLS and CDR2 YYNGEE. The CDR3 totals 14 residues. V was clipped by 0 bases and J by 1 base, with 5 bases between them. This chain's CDR3 is CASSVDGSNQPQHF. DNA of the CDR3: TGTGCCAGCAGCGTAGACGGGAGCAATCAGCCCCAGCATTTT.

This clonotype was detected many times. The chain carries TRBV9 and TRBJ1-2, with a tentative D call TRBD1 (5 bases). The V end lost 3 bases, the J end lost 8 bases, and 14 bases lay between the germline ends. This CDR3 spans 13 amino acids. The V gene's germline CDR1 is SGDLS and CDR2 YYNGEE. CDR3 DNA: TGTGCCAGCAGCGCGGTGGAGGGGCAAGGCTACACCTTC. Translation: CASSAVEGQGYTF.

This clonotype appeared many times. V and J are TRBV9 and TRBJ2-5; D is unclear. The CDR3 extends over 15 amino acids. The germline gives CDR1 SGDLS, CDR2 YYNGEE. V lost 2 bases to trimming and J lost 4 bases, with 15 bases between them. The CDR3 sequence: CASSVAASFGETQYF. DNA of the CDR3: TGTGCCAGCAGCGTGGCAGCGTCGTTTGGAGAGACCCAGTACTTC.

This clonotype was counted many times. The chain links TRBV9 to TRBJ2-1; TRBD1 aligns across 7 bases. Germline loops: CDR1 SGDLS, CDR2 YYNGEE. With 3 bases clipped from V and 5 bases from J, the junction kept 5 bases outside the gene matches. CDR3 length equals 14 residues. The CDR3 is CASSGETGNNEQFF. Written as DNA, the CDR3 is TGTGCCAGCAGCGGAGAGACAGGGAACAATGAGCAGTTCTTC.

By sample fraction, this clonotype is medium-sized. The V and J genes are TRBV9 and TRBJ2-7; D might be TRBD1 or TRBD2, each matching 7 bases. Germline loops: CDR1 SGDLS, CDR2 YYNGEE. The ends were cut back, 3 bases at V and 9 bases at J, with 22 bases in the middle. This CDR3 comprises 15 residues. CDR3 sequence reads: CASSDNLDREGGQYF. Here the CDR3 DNA reads TGTGCCAGCAGCGATAACCTAGACAGGGAGGGCGGGCAGTACTTC.

This clonotype was found many times. Written as DNA, the CDR3 is TGTGCCAGCAGCTTTTCCGACGGGTCCAATGAGCAGTTCTTC. As protein: CASSFSDGSNEQFF. The genes are TRBV9 and TRBJ2-1; D gene unclear. V lost 4 bases and J lost 6, with 14 bases in between. This CDR3 region has 14 residues. The germline V gene has CDR1 SGDLS and CDR2 YYNGEE.